The present T cell receptor (beta chain) was sequenced within a study of human T cells and chemical hapten exposure. For the study at large: Enrolled patients were predominantly female and had alopecia areata, totalis or universalis.

Looked up from germline, CDR1 is SGHRS and CDR2 is YFSETQ. The CDR3 consists of 16 residues. Trimming took 0 bases from V and 4 from J, leaving 16 bases between them. Many counts were recorded for this clonotype. Its antigen is currently unknown. Study observations and caveats: Each of the donors had alopecia, so their immune responses may not resemble those of healthy people.

TCRdb recomputed calls from the RACE reads with MiXCR, one row per CDR3 protein. Counted here are 50,000 to 60,000 distinct CDR3 sequences, roughly an eighth occurring once; the ten biggest clones make up roughly 2.4%. Time point specified: patch test 3, about 24 weeks after DPC sensitization. Sample treatment: therapeutic diphenylcyclopropenone sensitization with weekly scalp DPC. Ahead of each patch test application, blood was drawn. The input for sequencing was whole blood, taken in connection with sensitization to the hapten diphenylcyclopropenone (DPC). This chain connects TRBV5-1 to TRBJ2-5; D remains unclear. The receptor's source is a man between 25 and 39 years old with alopecia areata. Some clones in this sample may be carry-over from other donors' samples. DNA of the CDR3: TGCGCCAGCAGCTTGGGGGCGGCCCCGAGAGGAGAGACCCAGTACTTC. This gives the protein CASSLGAAPRGETQYF.